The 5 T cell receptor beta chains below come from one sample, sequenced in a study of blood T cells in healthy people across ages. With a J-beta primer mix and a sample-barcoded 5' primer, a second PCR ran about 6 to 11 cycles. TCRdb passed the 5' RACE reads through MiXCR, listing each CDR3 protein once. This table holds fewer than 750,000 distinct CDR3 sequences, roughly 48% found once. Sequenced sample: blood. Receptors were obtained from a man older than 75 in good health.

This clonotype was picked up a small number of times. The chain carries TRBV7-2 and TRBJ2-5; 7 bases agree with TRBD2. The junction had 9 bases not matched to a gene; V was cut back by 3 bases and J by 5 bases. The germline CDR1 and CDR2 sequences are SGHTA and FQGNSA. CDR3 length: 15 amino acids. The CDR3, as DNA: TGTGCCAGCAGCTTCTCTGGGGGAGGGGCCGAGACCCAGTACTTC. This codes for CASSFSGGGAETQYF.

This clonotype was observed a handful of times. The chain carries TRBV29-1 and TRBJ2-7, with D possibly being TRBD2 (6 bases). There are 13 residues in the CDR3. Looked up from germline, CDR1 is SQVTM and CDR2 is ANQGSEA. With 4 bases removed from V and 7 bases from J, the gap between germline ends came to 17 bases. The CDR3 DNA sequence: TGCAGCGTTGCCTTGACCCCGGCGGGGGAGCAGTACTTC. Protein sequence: CSVALTPAGEQYF.

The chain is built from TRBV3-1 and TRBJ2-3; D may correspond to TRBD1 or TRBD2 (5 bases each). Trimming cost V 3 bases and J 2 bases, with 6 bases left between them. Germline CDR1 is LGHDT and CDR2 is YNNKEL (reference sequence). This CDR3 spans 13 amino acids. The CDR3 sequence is CASSHGATDTQYF. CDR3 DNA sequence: TGTGCCAGCAGCCACGGGGCCACAGATACGCAGTATTTT.

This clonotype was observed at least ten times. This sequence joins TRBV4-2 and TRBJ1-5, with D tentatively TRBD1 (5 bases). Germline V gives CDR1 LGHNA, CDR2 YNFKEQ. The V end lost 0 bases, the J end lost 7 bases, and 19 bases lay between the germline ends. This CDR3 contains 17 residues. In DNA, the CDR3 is TGTGCCAGCAGCCAAGATCAGGTCGGGGGAGCTCGGCAGCCCCAGCATTTT. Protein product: CASSQDQVGGARQPQHF.

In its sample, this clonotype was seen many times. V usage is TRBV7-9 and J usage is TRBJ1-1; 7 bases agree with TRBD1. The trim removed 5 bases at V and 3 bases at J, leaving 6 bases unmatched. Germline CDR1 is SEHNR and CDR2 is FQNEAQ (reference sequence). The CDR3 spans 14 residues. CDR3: CASSLQGGDTEAFF. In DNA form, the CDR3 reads TGTGCCAGCAGCCTCCAGGGGGGCGACACTGAAGCTTTCTTT.